The 7 T cell receptor beta chains given below trace back to one sample, sequenced in a study of blood T cell repertoires in COVID-19. Clones were read by immunoSEQ multiplex PCR, and TCRdb kept only the in-frame ones, dropping some. The table shows 130,000 to 150,000 clones, with roughly 90% occurring only once. The sample consisted of peripheral blood. The receptors here all came from a human donor in a cohort sampled during active COVID-19.

The chain has TRBV19 and TRBJ1-1; 8 bases map to TRBD1. With V trimmed by 6 bases and J by 1 base, 1 base remained unmatched. CDR1 LNHDA and CDR2 SQIVND come from the germline V gene (reference sequence). The CDR3 spans 13 residues. The chain's CDR3 is CASRGQANTEAFF. The CDR3 region has the DNA TGTGCCAGTAGGGGACAGGCGAACACTGAAGCTTTCTTT.

CDR3: CASSYIGGETQYF. The CDR3 bases are TGTGCCAGCAGTTACATTGGAGGAGAGACCCAGTACTTC. This chain joins TRBV6-5 and TRBJ2-5; D possibly corresponds to TRBD2 (5 bases). The CDR3 loop spans 13 amino acids. With 2 bases removed from V and 4 bases from J, the gap between germline ends came to 8 bases. The V gene's germline CDR1 is MNHEY and CDR2 SVGAGI.

Of note for this clone: One junction end does not reproduce the germline sequence, and a read error may be involved. The chain carries TRBV7-7 and TRBJ2-7, with TRBD2 identical over 10 bases. Germline V gene data show CDR1 as SSHAT and CDR2 as FNYEAQ (reference sequence). The CDR3 runs to 15 residues. CDR3 sequence reads: CASSPLAGVSYEQYF. CDR3 sequence (DNA): TGTGCTAGCAGCCCTCTAGCGGGGGTTTCCTACGAGCAGTACTTC.

The chain uses TRBV3-1 (or the pseudogene TRBV3-2) and TRBJ1-2, with 7 bases fitting TRBD1. The CDR3 sequence is 14 residues long. Germline CDR1 LGHDT, CDR2 YNNKEL (reference sequence). The junction had 9 bases not matched to a gene; V was cut back by 3 bases and J by 8 bases. In DNA form, the CDR3 reads TGTGCCAGCAGCCAGCCCAAGACAGGGCGCGGCTACACCTTC. Translation: CASSQPKTGRGYTF.

The chain has TRBV5-4 and TRBJ1-1, with 7 bases fitting TRBD1. Germline CDR1 and CDR2: SGHNT and YYREEE (reference sequence). With 3 bases clipped from V and 3 bases from J, the junction kept 8 bases outside the gene matches. The CDR3 length is 15 residues. The DNA for the CDR3 is TGTGCCAGCAGCTGGGCAACCGGGACAGACACTGAAGCTTTCTTT. This translates into CASSWATGTDTEAFF.

The V and J genes are TRBV29-1 and TRBJ2-5; D is unresolved. CDR3 length: 11 residues. Trimming pared 5 bases from V and 0 bases from J, leaving 4 bases between. Germline assignment: CDR1 SQVTM and CDR2 ANQGSEA. The CDR3 sequence is CSVFYQETQYF. Written as DNA, the CDR3 is TGCAGCGTTTTCTACCAAGAGACCCAGTACTTC.

This chain uses TRBV29-1 with TRBJ1-2; 7 nucleotides line up with TRBD1. This CDR3 comprises 13 residues. Germline CDR1 SQVTM, CDR2 ANQGSEA. Trimming took 4 bases from V and 3 from J; bases not matched to a gene: 5. The CDR3 DNA follows: TGCAGCGTTGGAGGGGGCGCTTACTATGGCTACACCTTC. Protein product: CSVGGGAYYGYTF.